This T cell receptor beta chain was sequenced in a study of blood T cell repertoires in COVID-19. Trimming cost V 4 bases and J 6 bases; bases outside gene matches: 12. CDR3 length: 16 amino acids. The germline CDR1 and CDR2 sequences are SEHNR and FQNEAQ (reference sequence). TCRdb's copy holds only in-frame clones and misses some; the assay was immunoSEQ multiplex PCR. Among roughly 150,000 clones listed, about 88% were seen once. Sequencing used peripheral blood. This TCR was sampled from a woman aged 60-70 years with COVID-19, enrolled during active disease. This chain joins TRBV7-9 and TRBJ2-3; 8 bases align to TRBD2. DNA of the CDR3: TGTGCCAGCAGCTCCTCGGGGGGGACCTTCTCGGATACGCAGTATTTT. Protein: CASSSSGGTFSDTQYF. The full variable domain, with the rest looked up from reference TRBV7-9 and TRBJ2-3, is DTGVSQNPRHKITKRGQNVTFRCDPISEHNRLYWYRQTLGQGPEFLTYFQNEAQLEKSRLLSDRFSAERPKGSFSTLEIQRTEQGDSAMYLCASSSSGGTFSDTQYFGPGTRLTVL.